Sequencing of this T cell receptor (beta chain) was carried out in a study of molecular identifiers for immune sequencing clone quantification. Bulk libraries came from a prior protocol with listed TCR primers. Each CDR3 protein gets one entry after TCRdb re-called the PCR reads with MiXCR. The table lists over 85,000 distinct CDR3 sequences, about 35% of them singletons, with 9.5% to 10% in the top ten. General study results and limits: More than 99% of effector molecules, versus under 1% of naive-cell molecules, belonged to clones above 20 RNA copies.

With 4 bases removed from V and 1 base from J, the gap between germline ends came to 15 bases. Germline V lookup: CDR1 MDHEN, CDR2 SYDVKM. The CDR3 is made up of 16 amino acids. As concerns this clonotype: Antigen specificity is unknown.

Sequencing was carried out using naive CD8+ T cells from blood, with Jurkat cell RNA spiked in. Subset specified: FACS-sorted CD8+CD4-CCR7+CD45RA+ naive T cells. The origin of this receptor is a human donor in good health. Some libraries in this study had Jurkat cell RNA spiked in. The chain carries TRBV28 and TRBJ2-3, with unresolved D. The CDR3 bases are TGTGCCAGCAGTTCCCGGTACCTTCTACGCACAGATACGCAGTATTTT. Translating gives CASSSRYLLRTDTQYF.